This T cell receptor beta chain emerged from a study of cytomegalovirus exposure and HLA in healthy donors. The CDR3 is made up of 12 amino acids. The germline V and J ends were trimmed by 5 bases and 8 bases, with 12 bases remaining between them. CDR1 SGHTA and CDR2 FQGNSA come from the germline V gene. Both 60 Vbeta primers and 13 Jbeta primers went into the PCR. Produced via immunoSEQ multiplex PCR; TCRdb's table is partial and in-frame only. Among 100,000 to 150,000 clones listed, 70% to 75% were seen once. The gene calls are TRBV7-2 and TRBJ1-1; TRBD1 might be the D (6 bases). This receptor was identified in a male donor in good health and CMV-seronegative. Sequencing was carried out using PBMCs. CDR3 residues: CASSPGQSEAFF. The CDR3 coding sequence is TGTGCCAGCAGCCCCGGACAGAGCGAAGCTTTCTTT.